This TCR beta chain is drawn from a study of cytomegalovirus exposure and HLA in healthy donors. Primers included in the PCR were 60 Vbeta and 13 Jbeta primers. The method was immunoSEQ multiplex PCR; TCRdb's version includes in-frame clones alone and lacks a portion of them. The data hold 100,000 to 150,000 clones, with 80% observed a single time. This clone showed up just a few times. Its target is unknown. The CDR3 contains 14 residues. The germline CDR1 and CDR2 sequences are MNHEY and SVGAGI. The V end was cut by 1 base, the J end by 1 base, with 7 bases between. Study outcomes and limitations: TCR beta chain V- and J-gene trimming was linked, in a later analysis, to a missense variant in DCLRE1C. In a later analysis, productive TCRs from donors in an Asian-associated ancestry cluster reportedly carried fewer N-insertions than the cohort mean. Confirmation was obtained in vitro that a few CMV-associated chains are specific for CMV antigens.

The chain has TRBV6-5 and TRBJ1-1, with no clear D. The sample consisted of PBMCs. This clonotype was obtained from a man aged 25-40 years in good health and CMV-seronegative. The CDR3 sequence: CASSYFRGNTEAFF. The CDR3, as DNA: TGTGCCAGCAGTTACTTTCGAGGGAACACTGAAGCTTTCTTT.